Following are 15 T cell receptor beta chains from one sample sequenced in a study of T-cell reconstitution after alpha-beta-depleted transplantation in children. Unique molecular identifiers were incorporated into the prepared TCRbeta library. From the PCR reads, TCRdb called clonotypes with MiXCR, one entry per CDR3 protein. Here the sample spans 200,000 to 250,000 distinct CDR3 sequences, approximately 12% being singletons. This specimen was PBMCs from the stem cell graft donor, taken from the stem cell graft. The receptor set was obtained from a human donor who donated a stem cell graft to a child with acute lymphoblastic leukemia.

This clonotype was detected many times. This chain joins TRBV6-1 and TRBJ2-5, with a weak D call TRBD1 (6 bases). Germline V gives CDR1 MNHNS, CDR2 SASEGT. This CDR3 has 14 residues. Deletions cut 5 bases from V and 2 bases from J, with 12 bases between. For the CDR3, the DNA is TGTGCCAGCAGTACCCCCGGACAGCAAGAGACCCAGTACTTC. Its protein is CASSTPGQQETQYF.

This clonotype was found a few times. In nucleotides, the CDR3 is TGTGCCTGGAGTGGGTCGCGGACCTACGAGCAGTACTTC. Translated, it gives CAWSGSRTYEQYF. The chain links TRBV30 to TRBJ2-7, with D unclear. V was trimmed by 1 base and J by 2 bases, leaving 9 bases between them. Germline V CDR1 and CDR2: GTSNPN, SVGIG (reference sequence). The CDR3 contains 13 residues.

The sample holds many counts of this clonotype. The V call is TRBV5-8, the J call TRBJ2-5; TRBD2 agrees at 9 bases. The V and J ends lost 0 bases and 4 bases, in that order; junction bases with no gene match: 7. Germline CDR1 is SGHTS and CDR2 is YDEGEE. The CDR3 runs 16 residues. DNA of the CDR3: TGTGCCAGCAGCTTGGAGGGACTAGCAGGAGGAGAGACCCAGTACTTC. Its protein is CASSLEGLAGGETQYF.

The chain couples TRBV29-1 to TRBJ2-1; 10 bases are a match to TRBD2. This CDR3 has 22 residues. In germline, CDR1 is SQVTM, CDR2 ANQGSEA. With 4 bases clipped from V and 0 bases from J, the junction kept 24 bases outside the gene matches. The CDR3: CSVAAPLTDTGLAERSYNEQFF. The CDR3 DNA follows: TGCAGCGTTGCGGCCCCTTTGACGGACACAGGACTAGCGGAACGCTCCTACAATGAGCAGTTCTTC.

This clonotype has ten or more counts. The CDR3 reads CSAPRRQETQYF. The CDR3 nucleotides read TGCAGTGCCCCCCGAAGGCAAGAGACCCAGTACTTC. The V call is TRBV20-1, the J call TRBJ2-5; D ambiguous. V gave up 6 bases and J gave up 2 bases, with 10 bases separating them. Germline CDR1 and CDR2: DFQATT and SNEGSKA (reference sequence). CDR3 length equals 12 residues.

The sample holds many counts of this clonotype. J is TRBJ2-1 and V is TRBV12-3 or TRBV12-4, with TRBD2 matching over 9 bases. The CDR3 consists of 15 residues. J lost 6 bases, V lost 7 bases, and 10 bases had no gene match. The CDR3 nucleotides are TGTGCCAGCATACGAGCGGGAGGATGGGGCAATGAGCAGTTCTTC. It is translated as CASIRAGGWGNEQFF.

This clonotype was detected many times. The V and J genes are TRBV4-3 and TRBJ2-6, with 7 bases that match TRBD2. V lost 0 bases to trimming and J lost 0 bases; unmatched junction nucleotides: 5. The CDR3 covers 18 residues. Germline V gene lookup returns CDR1 LGHNA and CDR2 YSLEER. CDR3 loop: CASSQEEGLGSGANVLTF. Written as DNA, the CDR3 is TGCGCCAGCAGCCAAGAGGAAGGACTAGGCTCTGGGGCCAACGTCCTGACTTTC.

The sample holds many counts of this clonotype. The CDR3 nucleotides are TGTGCCAGCAGTGGCGACGGGGCTAGCGGGTTCTCCTACAATGAGCAGTTCTTC. It is translated as CASSGDGASGFSYNEQFF. This chain uses TRBV12-3 or TRBV12-4 with TRBJ2-1; 8 positions agree with TRBD2. CDR3 length equals 18 residues. With 5 bases clipped from V and 0 bases from J, the junction kept 12 bases outside the gene matches.

There are many counts of this clonotype. V and J are TRBV12-3 or TRBV12-4 and TRBJ2-1, with TRBD2 identical over 10 bases. With V trimmed by 4 bases and J by 5 bases, 5 bases remained unmatched. The CDR3 loop spans 15 amino acids. This CDR3 reads CASSSSGRNDNEQFF. CDR3 nucleotides: TGTGCCAGCAGTTCTAGCGGGAGAAACGACAATGAGCAGTTCTTC.

This clonotype was observed a single time. The chain employs TRBV24-1 and TRBJ2-3, with TRBD2 as a possible D gene (6 bases). The CDR3 spans 15 residues. V was shortened by 6 bases and J by 1 base, with 13 bases between the two germline ends. Germline V gives CDR1 KGHDR, CDR2 SFDVKD. CDR3 in DNA: TGTGCCACCAGTTTGACCGGGACTGGCACAGATACGCAGTATTTT. Translating gives CATSLTGTGTDTQYF.

The gene calls are TRBV9 and TRBJ2-1, with 11 nucleotides matching TRBD2. From germline, CDR1 is SGDLS and CDR2 YYNGEE. V lost 1 base and J lost 4; bases outside the gene matches: 1. The CDR3 contains 15 residues. The CDR3: CASSVLAGGYNEQFF. In DNA, the CDR3 is TGTGCCAGCAGCGTACTAGCGGGAGGATACAATGAGCAGTTCTTC.

This chain links TRBV4-1 with TRBJ1-4; perhaps TRBD1 as D (6 bases). This CDR3 is built from 14 residues. The germline V gene has CDR1 MGHRA and CDR2 YSYEKL. Trimming cost V 3 bases and J 3 bases, with 8 bases left between them. In DNA, the CDR3 is TGCGCCAGCAGCCAGGACAGCTCTAATGAAAAACTGTTTTTT. It translates to CASSQDSSNEKLFF.

This clonotype appeared many times. The chain joins TRBV4-2 to TRBJ1-1, with a possible D match to TRBD1 (5 bases). V gave up 2 bases and J gave up 7 bases, with 17 bases separating them. Germline assignment: CDR1 LGHNA and CDR2 YNFKEQ. This CDR3 contains 15 residues. The CDR3 sequence: CASSQNIKRDGEAFF. CDR3 nucleotides: TGTGCCAGCAGCCAAAATATTAAGCGGGACGGTGAAGCTTTCTTT.

This clonotype has at least ten counts. The genes are TRBV7-2 and TRBJ2-3; 10 nucleotides line up with TRBD1. There are 16 residues in the CDR3. CDR1 and CDR2 from the germline V gene are SGHTA and FQGNSA. V lost 7 bases to trimming and J lost 2 bases; unmatched junction nucleotides: 9. The CDR3 nucleotides are TGTGCCAGCACCTGGACAGGGGGGAGCCTCACAGATACGCAGTATTTT. Its translation is CASTWTGGSLTDTQYF. Supplemented by reference TRBV7-2 and TRBJ2-3, the full variable domain reads GAGVSQSPSNKVTEKGKDVELRCDPISGHTALYWYRQSLGQGLEFLIYFQGNSAPDKSGLPSDRFSAERTGGSVSTLTIQRTQQEDSAVYLCASTWTGGSLTDTQYFGPGTRLTVL.

This clonotype has at least ten counts. V and J are TRBV28 and TRBJ2-7, with 11 nucleotides matching TRBD1. Losses at the gene ends were 3 bases for V and 4 bases for J; bases not matched to a gene: 5. This CDR3 is built from 15 residues. Looked up from germline, CDR1 is MDHEN and CDR2 is SYDVKM. CDR3 sequence (DNA): TGTGCCAGCAGTTTGGGACAGGGGGGAGTTTACGAGCAGTACTTC. Translating gives CASSLGQGGVYEQYF.